This T cell receptor (beta chain) comes out of a study of CD8 T cells in ankylosing spondylitis. The study, taken as a whole, reports: Disease-linked clones bore a CD8+ phenotype and were relatively rare in peripheral blood. A motif in TCR beta, a set of seven to nine highly homologous variants, appeared characteristic of ankylosing spondylitis blood. Reported data indicate significant enrichment of disease-linked clones within matched ankylosing spondylitis synovial fluid.

Looked up from germline, CDR1 is SGHNT and CDR2 is YYREEE (reference sequence). V shed 3 bases, J shed 4 bases, and the junction held 11 bases outside the gene matches. The CDR3 spans 18 residues. TCRdb re-analysed the 5' RACE reads in MiXCR, keeping a single row per CDR3 protein. The sample consists of some 840,000 distinct CDR3 sequences, roughly 10% of them appearing once. This clonotype was seen more than once but under ten times. Its antigen is as yet unknown. The sequence came from a male donor with ankylosing spondylitis. V is TRBV5-4 and J is TRBJ2-3, with 13 nucleotides matching TRBD2. The specimen sequenced was blood, either unsorted or a sorted T cell fraction (not recorded which). In DNA, the CDR3 is TGTGCCAGCAGCTACGGACTAGCGGGGGCCCTCACAGCAGATACGCAGTATTTT. Translating gives CASSYGLAGALTADTQYF.